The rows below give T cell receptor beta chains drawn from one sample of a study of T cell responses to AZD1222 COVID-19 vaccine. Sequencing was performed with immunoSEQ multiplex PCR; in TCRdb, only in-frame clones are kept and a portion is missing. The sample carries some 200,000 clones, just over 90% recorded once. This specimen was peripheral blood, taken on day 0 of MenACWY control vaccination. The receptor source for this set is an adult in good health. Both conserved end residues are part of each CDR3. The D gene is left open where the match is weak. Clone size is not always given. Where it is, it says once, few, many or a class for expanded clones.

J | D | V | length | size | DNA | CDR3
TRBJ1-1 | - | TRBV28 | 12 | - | TGTGCCACTAGGGTACAAGGCGCTGAAGCTTTCTTT | CATRVQGAEAFF
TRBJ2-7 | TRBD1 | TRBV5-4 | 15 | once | TGTGCCAGCAGTTCCCGGGACAGGGGTTTCTACGAGCAGTACTTC | CASSSRDRGFYEQYF
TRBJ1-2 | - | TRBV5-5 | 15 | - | TGTGCCAGCAGCTTGGAAACAGTGTCCTTCCGGAGCTACACCTTC | CASSLETVSFRSYTF
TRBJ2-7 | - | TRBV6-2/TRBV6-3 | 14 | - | TGTGCCAGCAGTTACTTCGGGGAGATCTACGAGCAGTACTTC | CASSYFGEIYEQYF
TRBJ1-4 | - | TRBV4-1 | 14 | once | TGCGCCAGCAGCCCCGGGTCCCTAAATGAAAAACTGTTTTTT | CASSPGSLNEKLFF
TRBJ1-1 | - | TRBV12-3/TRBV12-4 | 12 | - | TGTGCCAGCACCCTGGAGGGGACTGAAGCTTTCTTT | CASTLEGTEAFF
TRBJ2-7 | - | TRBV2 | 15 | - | TGTGCCAGCAGTGAGGAGCAGGGGGGAGCCTACGAGCAGTACTTC | CASSEEQGGAYEQYF
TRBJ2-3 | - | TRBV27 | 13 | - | TGTGCCAGCAGTTATCAAACACCGGATACGCAGTATTTT | CASSYQTPDTQYF
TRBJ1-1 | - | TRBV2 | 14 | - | TGTGCCAGCAGTGTCCAGGGTTTTGACACTGAAGCTTTCTTT | CASSVQGFDTEAFF
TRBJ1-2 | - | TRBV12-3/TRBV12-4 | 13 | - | TGTGCCAGCACCACAGGAGCTAACTATGGCTACACCTTC | CASTTGANYGYTF
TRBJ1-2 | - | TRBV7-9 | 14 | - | TGTGCCAGCAGCTTAGTGACTTCGGGGAATGGCTACACCTTC | CASSLVTSGNGYTF
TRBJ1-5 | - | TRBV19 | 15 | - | TGTGCCAGTAGTCCCGCCGGACAAATCAATCAGCCCCAGCATTTT | CASSPAGQINQPQHF
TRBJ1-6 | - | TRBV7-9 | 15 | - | TGTGCCAGCAGCTTAATGAGGTCCTATAATTCACCCCTCCACTTT | CASSLMRSYNSPLHF
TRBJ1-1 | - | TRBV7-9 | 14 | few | TGTGCCAGCAGCTTAGCGGCGACAGTGGTTGAAGCTTTCTTT | CASSLAATVVEAFF
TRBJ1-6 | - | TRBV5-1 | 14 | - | TGCGCCAGCAGCTGGGACCGAGGACTTTCACCCCTCCACTTT | CASSWDRGLSPLHF
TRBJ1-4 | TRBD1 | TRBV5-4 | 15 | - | TGTGCCAGCAGCTTGGGGGGACAGATAAATGAAAAACTGTTTTTT | CASSLGGQINEKLFF
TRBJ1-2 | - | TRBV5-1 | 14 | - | TGCGCCAGCAGCCCGGACCTAAGGTCCTATGGCTACACCTTC | CASSPDLRSYGYTF
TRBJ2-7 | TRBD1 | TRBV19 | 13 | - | TGTGCCAGTAGTACCGACAGGGGTTACGAGCAGTACTTC | CASSTDRGYEQYF